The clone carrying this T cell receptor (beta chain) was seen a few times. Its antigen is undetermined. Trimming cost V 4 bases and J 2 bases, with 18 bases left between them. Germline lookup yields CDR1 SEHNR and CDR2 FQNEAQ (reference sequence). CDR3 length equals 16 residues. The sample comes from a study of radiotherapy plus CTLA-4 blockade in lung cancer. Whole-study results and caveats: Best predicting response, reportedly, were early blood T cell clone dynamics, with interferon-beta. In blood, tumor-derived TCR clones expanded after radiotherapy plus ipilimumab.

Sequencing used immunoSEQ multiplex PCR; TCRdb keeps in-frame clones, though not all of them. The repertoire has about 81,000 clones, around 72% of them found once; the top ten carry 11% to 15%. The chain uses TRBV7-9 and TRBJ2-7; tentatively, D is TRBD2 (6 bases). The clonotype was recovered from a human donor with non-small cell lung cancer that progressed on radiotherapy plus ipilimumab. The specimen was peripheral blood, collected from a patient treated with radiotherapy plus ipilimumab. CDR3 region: CASSSSVATGAYEQYF. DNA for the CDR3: TGTGCCAGCAGCTCCTCCGTTGCAACGGGGGCCTACGAGCAGTACTTC.